Each of the 4 T cell receptor beta chains below was sequenced from the same sample in a study of blood T cell repertoires in COVID-19. The assay was immunoSEQ multiplex PCR, and TCRdb's table has in-frame clones only and misses some. The sample lists approximately 260,000 clones, nearly 90% occurring once. Sequencing was done on a sample of peripheral blood. Source of these receptors: a woman aged 40 to 50 who had recovered from COVID-19.

The rearrangement joins TRBV6-5 to TRBJ2-3, with TRBD1 as a possible D gene (6 bases). V lost 7 bases and J 0 bases, leaving 11 bases between the germline ends. The V gene's germline CDR1 is MNHEY and CDR2 SVGAGI. CDR3 size: 14 residues. The CDR3, as DNA: TGTGCCAGCACAAGACAGGAGAGCACAGATACGCAGTATTTT. It yields the protein CASTRQESTDTQYF.

Here the CDR3 DNA reads TGCGCCAGCAGCCAAGATTTCCAGCGGGGGGGGAACACCGGGGAGCTGTTTTTT. It yields the protein CASSQDFQRGGNTGELFF. The chain carries TRBV4-1 and TRBJ2-2; 10 bases align to TRBD2. V was clipped by 0 bases and J by 1 base; unmatched bases: 5. CDR1 is MGHRA and CDR2 is YSYEKL in the germline V gene. The CDR3 spans 18 residues.

The rearrangement links TRBV19 to TRBJ2-7, with 7 bases fitting TRBD1. The CDR3 has 13 residues. Trimming took 4 bases from V and 6 from J; bases not matched to a gene: 6. CDR1 and CDR2 (germline): LNHDA, SQIVND (reference sequence). CDR3 in amino acids: CASSTDRVSEQYV. In DNA, the CDR3 is TGTGCCAGTAGTACCGACAGGGTTAGCGAGCAGTACGTC.

The chain links TRBV6-2 or TRBV6-3 to TRBJ1-1; 10 bases map to TRBD1. The CDR3 is made up of 14 amino acids. Looked up from germline, CDR1 is MNHEY and CDR2 is SVGEGT. J was trimmed by 11 bases and V by 2 bases; bases with no gene match: 8. DNA for the CDR3: TGTGCCAGCAGTTACGTTGGGACAGGGGAATTTGCTTTCTTT. Translation gives CASSYVGTGEFAFF.